Each of the 18 T cell receptor beta chains below was sequenced from the same sample in a study of T cell responses to AZD1222 COVID-19 vaccine. Measured with immunoSEQ multiplex PCR; TCRdb has only the in-frame clones, and not every one. Altogether 45,000 to 55,000 clones are present, under 90% being singletons, with the ten largest covering roughly 10%. Sequencing used peripheral blood, obtained on day 0 of AZD1222 vaccination. All receptors derive from an adult in good health.

The chain recombines TRBV11-2 with TRBJ1-3; TRBD1 is a possible D gene (6 bases). The CDR3 has 12 residues. Germline V CDR1 and CDR2: SGHAT, FQNNGV. Trimming cost V 5 bases and J 7 bases, with 9 bases left between them. The CDR3 loop is CASSRDRNTIYF. CDR3 bases: TGTGCCAGCAGCCGAGACAGGAACACCATATATTTT.

This clone appeared a single time. The gene calls are TRBV10-3 and TRBJ1-2; TRBD1 matches 10 bases. After removal of 5 bases from V and 4 bases from J, the junction contained 7 bases not matched to a gene. Germline V gene data show CDR1 as ENHRY and CDR2 as SYGVKD. CDR3 size: 15 residues. The DNA for the CDR3 is TGTGCCATCAGTACAACCGGGACAGGGGTCTATGGCTACACCTTC. Its protein product is CAISTTGTGVYGYTF.

The chain recombines TRBV11-2 with TRBJ2-1; 11 positions agree with TRBD2. Germline assignment: CDR1 SGHAT and CDR2 FQNNGV. J was trimmed by 8 bases and V by 1 base; bases with no gene match: 13. The CDR3 sequence is 18 residues long. The CDR3: CASSLVSGGASRRDEQFF. In DNA form, the CDR3 reads TGTGCCAGCAGCTTAGTTAGCGGGGGGGCATCTCGTCGTGATGAGCAGTTCTTC.

This chain connects TRBV6-5 to TRBJ2-7, with 9 nucleotides matching TRBD2. V gave up 5 bases and J gave up 6 bases; unmatched junction bases: 8. This CDR3 is built from 14 residues. CDR1 MNHEY and CDR2 SVGAGI come from the germline V gene. The CDR3 DNA reads as TGTGCCAGCAGTACCATGGGACTAGCTCCCGAGCAGTACTTC. Its translation is CASSTMGLAPEQYF.

The gene calls are TRBV24-1 and TRBJ1-4; possibly TRBD1 for D (5 bases). Germline-derived CDR1 and CDR2 are KGHDR and SFDVKD. Deletions cut 4 bases from V and 6 bases from J, with 14 bases between. The CDR3 is 15 amino acids. For the CDR3, the DNA is TGTGCCACCAGTGACACGCAGGGAGGGGATGAAAAACTGTTTTTT. It yields the protein CATSDTQGGDEKLFF.

The V and J genes are TRBV28 and TRBJ1-1, with D tentatively TRBD1 (5 bases). Trimming stripped 6 bases from V and 1 base from J, with 15 bases between. Germline V CDR1 and CDR2: MDHEN, SYDVKM. The CDR3 length is 15 residues. The CDR3 sequence: CASRSPAGRNTEAFF. The CDR3 nucleotides are TGTGCCAGCAGGTCGCCCGCAGGGAGGAACACTGAAGCTTTCTTT.

This chain joins TRBV18 and TRBJ1-4; 7 nucleotides line up with TRBD1. Germline trimming cut 1 base from V and 7 bases from J; bases unmatched to any gene: 12. Germline CDR1 and CDR2: KGHSH and LQKENI. This CDR3 is 17 amino acids long. The CDR3 sequence is CASSPREGQATGEKLFF. In DNA, the CDR3 is TGTGCCAGCTCACCACGTGAAGGACAGGCCACGGGTGAAAAACTGTTTTTT.

CDR3: CASSSGQVTGELFF. The CDR3 DNA reads TGCGCCAGCAGCTCCGGACAGGTCACCGGGGAGCTGTTTTTT. The gene calls are TRBV5-1 and TRBJ2-2, with TRBD1 matching 7 bases. The V and J ends lost 3 bases and 4 bases, in that order; junction bases with no gene match: 3. Germline assignment: CDR1 SGHRS and CDR2 YFSETQ. The length of the CDR3 is 14 residues. Full variable domain (rest looked up from reference TRBV5-1 and TRBJ2-2): KAGVTQTPRYLIKTRGQQVTLSCSPISGHRSVSWYQQTPGQGLQFLFEYFSETQRNKGNFPGRFSGRQFSNSRSEMNVSTLELGDSALYLCASSSGQVTGELFFGEGSRLTVL.

CDR3 sequence: CASSLETGGSGYGYTF. For the CDR3, the DNA is TGCGCCAGCAGCTTGGAGACAGGGGGAAGCGGCTATGGCTACACCTTC. V and J are TRBV5-1 and TRBJ1-2; 9 positions agree with TRBD1. This CDR3 has 16 amino acids. Germline CDR1 is SGHRS and CDR2 is YFSETQ. With 0 bases clipped from V and 4 bases from J, the junction kept 7 bases outside the gene matches.

The CDR3 nucleotides are TGTGCCAGTAGTATTGTGGAGTTCTATGGCTACACCTTC. Its translation is CASSIVEFYGYTF. V gene TRBV19 combines with J gene TRBJ1-2, with no clear D. The V end was cut by 3 bases, the J end by 4 bases, with 9 bases between. Germline V gene lookup returns CDR1 LNHDA and CDR2 SQIVND (reference sequence). The CDR3 extends over 13 amino acids.

CDR3 loop: CASSPEQGVINNQPQHF. CDR3 nucleotide sequence: TGTGCCAGTAGCCCCGAACAGGGAGTTATAAACAATCAGCCCCAGCATTTT. V is TRBV19 and J is TRBJ1-5; D might be TRBD1 (6 bases). The ends were cut back, 6 bases at V and 3 bases at J, with 21 bases in the middle. CDR3 size: 17 residues. The germline gives CDR1 LNHDA, CDR2 SQIVND (reference sequence).

The V gene is TRBV30, the J gene TRBJ2-3; TRBD2 matches at 7 bases. Trimming cost V 3 bases and J 4 bases; bases outside gene matches: 4. CDR3 size: 13 residues. Looked up from germline, CDR1 is GTSNPN and CDR2 is SVGIG (reference sequence). CDR3 protein: CAWSGRRADTQYF. Here the CDR3 DNA reads TGTGCCTGGAGCGGGAGGCGGGCAGATACGCAGTATTTT.

This chain links TRBV19 with TRBJ1-3; D not resolved. The CDR3 is made up of 15 amino acids. Trimming took off 5 bases at V and 0 bases at J, with 11 bases between the two ends. Germline V gene sequence: CDR1 LNHDA, CDR2 SQIVND (reference sequence). CDR3 nucleotide sequence: TGTGCCAGTAGTCCCGGACCGATCTCTGGAAACACCATATATTTT. Protein product: CASSPGPISGNTIYF.

The chain links TRBV6-2 or TRBV6-3 to TRBJ2-5; possibly TRBD2 for D (5 bases). This CDR3 is 12 amino acids long. V shed 3 bases and J shed 5 bases, with 7 bases lying between them. Germline CDR1 is MNHEY and CDR2 is SVGEGT. CDR3 in amino acids: CASSYPGETQYF. The CDR3 nucleotides are TGTGCCAGCAGTTATCCGGGGGAGACCCAGTACTTC.

This chain links TRBV4-1 with TRBJ1-4; TRBD1 might be the D (6 bases). CDR3 length: 18 amino acids. The germline V gene encodes CDR1 MGHRA and CDR2 YSYEKL. The germline V and J ends were trimmed by 1 base and 3 bases, with 18 bases remaining between them. The CDR3 loop reads CASSQVLGWGAPNEKLFF. Written as DNA, the CDR3 is TGCGCCAGCAGCCAAGTTTTAGGCTGGGGGGCACCTAATGAAAAACTGTTTTTT.

V usage is TRBV9 and J usage is TRBJ2-4; maybe TRBD1 (6 bases). The CDR3 totals 18 residues. Per germline, CDR1 SGDLS and CDR2 YYNGEE. Trimming shortened V by 2 bases and J by 0 bases, and 18 bases separated the two germline ends. CDR3 protein: CASSVGIDRTLAKNIQYF. The CDR3 bases are TGTGCCAGCAGCGTGGGGATTGACAGGACCCTAGCCAAAAACATTCAGTACTTC. Drawing the rest from reference TRBV9 and TRBJ2-4, the complete variable domain is DSGVTQTPKHLITATGQRVTLRCSPRSGDLSVYWYQQSLDQGLQFLIQYYNGEERAKGNILERFSAQQFPDLHSELNLSSLELGDSALYFCASSVGIDRTLAKNIQYFGAGTRLSVL.

Turning to this clone: At one boundary the junction diverges from the germline segment, which might be a read error. CDR3 coding DNA: TGTACCAGCAGCCGCCCTTTAGGCCGAGGACAGGGGAATGTCGGCTACACCTTC. It codes for CTSSRPLGRGQGNVGYTF. The chain has TRBV4-2 and TRBJ1-2; TRBD1 agrees at 9 bases. CDR3 length equals 18 residues. CDR1 and CDR2 from the germline V gene are LGHNA and YNFKEQ.

The chain combines TRBV5-6 with TRBJ2-7; maybe TRBD1 (5 bases). Trimming took off 0 bases at V and 5 bases at J, with 9 bases between the two ends. Germline V gene sequence: CDR1 SGHDT, CDR2 YYEEEE. This CDR3 contains 13 residues. Written as DNA, the CDR3 is TGTGCCAGCAGCTTGGCCCCCAGGGACGAGCAGTACTTC. It translates to CASSLAPRDEQYF.